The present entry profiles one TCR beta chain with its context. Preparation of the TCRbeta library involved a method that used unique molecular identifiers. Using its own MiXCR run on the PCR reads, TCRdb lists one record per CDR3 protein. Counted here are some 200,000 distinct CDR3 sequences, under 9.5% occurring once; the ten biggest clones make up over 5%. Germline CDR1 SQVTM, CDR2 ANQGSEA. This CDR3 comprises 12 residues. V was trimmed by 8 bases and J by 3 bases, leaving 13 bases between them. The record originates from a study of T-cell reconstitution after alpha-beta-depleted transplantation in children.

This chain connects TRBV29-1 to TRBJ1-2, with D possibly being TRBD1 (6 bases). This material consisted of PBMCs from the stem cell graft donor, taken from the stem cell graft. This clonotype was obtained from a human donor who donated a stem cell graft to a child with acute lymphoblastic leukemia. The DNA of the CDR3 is TGCAGCACCCGGACAGCCCACTATGGCTACACCTTC. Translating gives CSTRTAHYGYTF. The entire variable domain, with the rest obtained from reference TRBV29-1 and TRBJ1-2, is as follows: SAVISQKPSRDICQRGTSLTIQCQVDSQVTMMFWYRQQPGQSLTLIATANQGSEATYESGFVIDKFPISRPNLTFSTLTVSNMSPEDSSIYLCSTRTAHYGYTFGSGTRLTVV.